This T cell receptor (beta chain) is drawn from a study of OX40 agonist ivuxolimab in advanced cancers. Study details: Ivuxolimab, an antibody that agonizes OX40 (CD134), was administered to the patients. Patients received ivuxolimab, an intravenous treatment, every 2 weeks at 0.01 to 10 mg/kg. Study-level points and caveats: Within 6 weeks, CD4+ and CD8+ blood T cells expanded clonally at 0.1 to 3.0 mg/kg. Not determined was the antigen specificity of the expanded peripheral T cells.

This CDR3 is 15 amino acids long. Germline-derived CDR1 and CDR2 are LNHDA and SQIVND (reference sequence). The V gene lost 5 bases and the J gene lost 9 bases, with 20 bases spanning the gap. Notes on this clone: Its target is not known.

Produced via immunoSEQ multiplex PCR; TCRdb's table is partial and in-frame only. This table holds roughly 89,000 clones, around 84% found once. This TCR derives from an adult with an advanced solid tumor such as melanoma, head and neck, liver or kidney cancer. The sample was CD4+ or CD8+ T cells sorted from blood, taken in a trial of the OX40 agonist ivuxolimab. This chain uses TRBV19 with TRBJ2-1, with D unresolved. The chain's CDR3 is CASSLSRAEGAEQFF. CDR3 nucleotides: TGTGCCAGTAGTCTCAGTAGGGCGGAAGGCGCTGAGCAGTTCTTC.